Listed here is a single T cell receptor (beta chain). No cognate antigen has been identified for it. For each CD8+ T cell subset, flow sorting was done in triplicate, and 300,000 to 350,000 cells per subset went directly into RLT lysis buffer. To keep memory contaminants out, a stringent definition of naive CD8+ T cells was applied: CD45RO-CCR7+CD27+CD95-. Peripheral blood mononuclear cells were isolated from buffy coats using standard density gradient centrifugation. A FACSAria III was used to flow-sort naive CXCR3-negative and CXCR3-positive CD8+ T cells. An RNeasy Mini Kit was used to extract total RNA from the sorted cells. The cysteine opens and the phenylalanine closes a CDR3 of 11 amino acids. The nucleotide record is missing. CDR1 and CDR2, per the germline V gene, are MNHEY and SVGEGT. The record originates from a study of CXCR3-negative and CXCR3-positive naive CD8 T cells (dated by TCRdb to between 2019 and 2020). With regard to the full study: In total, 120 million to 150 million TRB reads were obtained, corresponding to roughly 1.5 +/- 0.3 million reads per library. Data from about 12 donors, pooled across two independent experiments, went into the diversity and physicochemical repertoire analyses. TRBV-TRBJ cluster analysis included naive subsets from about 5 donors and memory cells from 3 donors. The paper's findings and limits, for the study overall: Naive CXCR3-negative and CXCR3-positive cells from the same donor showed similar TRBV-TRBJ usage, whereas memory cells showed distinct patterns. TRB CDR3s from CXCR3-positive naive cells showed higher hydrophobicity (lower Kidera factor 4), lower energy, and higher strength and volume indices than CXCR3-negative naive cells. Both naive subsets had comparably high repertoire diversity, while memory CD8+ T cells had much lower repertoire diversity. Because surface CD5, which is linked to self-reactivity in mice, was comparable between the naive subsets, TCR interaction strength was also inferred from TRB CDR3 physicochemical properties. Freshly isolated PBMCs were used for most assays because CXCR3 expression went down partially after cryopreservation.

Instrument on record: NextSeq 550. The Human TCR Profiling Kit (MiLaboratory) was used to prepare UMI-labeled 5' RACE TRB cDNA libraries. cDNA synthesis used the entire amount of extracted RNA, and PCR amplification then used the entire amount of cDNA produced. Libraries were prepared in parallel using an identical number of PCR cycles. In the authors' own workflow: MIGEC and MiXCR extracted about 48,000 +/- 9,800 unique UMI-labeled TRB cDNA molecules per library, requiring at least two reads per UMI. On average, around 40,000 +/- 10,000 functional in-frame TRB CDR3 nucleotide clonotypes lacking stop codons were found per library. After each sample was downsampled to 5000 UMI-labeled TRB molecules, VDJtools was used to calculate diversity metrics such as normalized Shannon-Wiener and Chao1. Clonotype-size-weighted physicochemical properties of the central five CDR3 residues (interaction energy, strength, volume and Kidera factor 4) were computed in VDJtools. Reads reprocessed by TCRdb are summarized as one entry per CDR3 protein sequence, and DNA is absent. The V and J calls here are based on TCRdb, not the publication. The sample table records more than 40,000 distinct CDR3 sequences. The ten largest clones represent around 1.6% of the sample.

The chain uses TRBV6-2 or TRBV6-3 and TRBJ1-1. The clonotype comes from a human donor in good health. Some clones in this sample may be carry-over from other donors' samples. Material: naive CXCR3- CD8+ T cells from blood. The cell subset or site label for this specimen denotes: CD45RO-CCR7+CD27+CD95- naive CD8+ T cells lacking CXCR3 (TNR3-). CDR3 loop: CASSYTTEAFF.